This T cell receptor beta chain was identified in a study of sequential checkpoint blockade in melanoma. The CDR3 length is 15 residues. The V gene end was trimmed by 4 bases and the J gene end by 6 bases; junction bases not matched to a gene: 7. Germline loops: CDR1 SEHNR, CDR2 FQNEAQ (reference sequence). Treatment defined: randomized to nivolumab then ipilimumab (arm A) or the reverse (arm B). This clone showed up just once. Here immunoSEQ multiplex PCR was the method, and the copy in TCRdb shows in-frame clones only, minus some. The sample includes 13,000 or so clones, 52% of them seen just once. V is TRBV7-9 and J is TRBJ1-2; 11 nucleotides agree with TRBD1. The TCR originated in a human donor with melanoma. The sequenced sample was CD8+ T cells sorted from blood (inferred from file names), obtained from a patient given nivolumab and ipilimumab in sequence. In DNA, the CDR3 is TGTGCCAGCAGCTGGACAGGGGGCGATTTGAATGGCTACACCTTC. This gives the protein CASSWTGGDLNGYTF.